The 19 T cell receptor beta chains below were found in one sample sequenced in a study of control samples from healthy donors and cancer patients. Generated by immunoSEQ multiplex PCR, the TCRdb table keeps only in-frame clones and is missing some. The sample includes approximately 85,000 clones, about 89% seen only once; the top ten take 7.5% to 8%. Sequences were obtained from blood. The receptors stem from a woman aged 60 to 75 in good health.

The chain joins TRBV6-5 to TRBJ1-2; maybe TRBD1 (5 bases). V dropped 7 bases and J dropped 7 bases, with 22 bases sitting between them. Germline CDR1 MNHEY, CDR2 SVGAGI. This CDR3 contains 15 residues. The DNA for the CDR3 is TGTGCCAGCACCCTAAATGTGGGGGGTGATGGTGGCTACACCTTC. As protein: CASTLNVGGDGGYTF.

A few counts support this clone. The chain links TRBV25-1 to TRBJ1-2; D is perhaps TRBD1 (6 bases). V lost 5 bases, J lost 2 bases, and 12 bases lay in between. The CDR3 is made up of 14 amino acids. The germline V gene has CDR1 MGHDK and CDR2 SYGVNS. The CDR3 coding sequence is TGTGCCAGCAGTCCTCCAGGGGACAACTATGGCTACACCTTC. Translated: CASSPPGDNYGYTF.

The chain couples TRBV6-2 or TRBV6-3 to TRBJ2-1; TRBD2 matches at 9 bases. The junction had 8 bases not matched to a gene; V was cut back by 0 bases and J by 8 bases. The CDR3 has 16 amino acids. CDR1 and CDR2 (germline): MNHEY, SVGEGT. CDR3 sequence: CASSYSAGGGRDEQFF. The CDR3 DNA reads as TGTGCCAGCAGTTACTCTGCGGGAGGGGGTAGAGATGAGCAGTTCTTC.

The J gene is TRBJ1-1, the V gene TRBV16, with D uncertain. CDR1 and CDR2 from the germline V gene are KGHSY and FQNENV. This CDR3 has 15 amino acids. Trimming removed 1 base at V and 6 bases at J, with 15 bases between. The CDR3 here is CASSQYGKRSAEAFF. In DNA form, the CDR3 reads TGTGCCAGCAGCCAATATGGGAAACGGAGTGCTGAAGCTTTCTTT.

Only a few counts were recorded for this clone. This chain joins TRBV9 and TRBJ2-3; 8 bases line up with TRBD2. V gave up 0 bases and J gave up 2 bases; unmatched junction bases: 5. In germline, CDR1 is SGDLS, CDR2 YYNGEE. This CDR3 is built from 16 residues. DNA of the CDR3: TGTGCCAGCAGCGTAGGAAGGCGGGGGGTCACAGATACGCAGTATTTT. The encoded protein is CASSVGRRGVTDTQYF. Together with reference TRBV9 and TRBJ2-3, the CDR3 gives the full variable domain: DSGVTQTPKHLITATGQRVTLRCSPRSGDLSVYWYQQSLDQGLQFLIQYYNGEERAKGNILERFSAQQFPDLHSELNLSSLELGDSALYFCASSVGRRGVTDTQYFGPGTRLTVL.

The chain employs TRBV9 and TRBJ2-1, with TRBD2 matching over 9 bases. Germline CDR1 is SGDLS and CDR2 is YYNGEE. This CDR3 contains 16 residues. Trimming at V came to 0 bases and at J to 9 bases, leaving 10 bases not matched to a gene. CDR3 DNA: TGTGCCAGCAGCGTAGGGGTGGCGGGGGGGCGCGGTGAGCAGTTCTTC. Translation: CASSVGVAGGRGEQFF.

This clone was detected once. The chain has TRBV5-1 and TRBJ2-2; the match to TRBD1 covers 7 bases. The germline V gene has CDR1 SGHRS and CDR2 YFSETQ. This CDR3 has 16 amino acids. The V gene end was trimmed by 4 bases and the J gene end by 1 base; junction bases not matched to a gene: 7. The CDR3 coding sequence is TGCGCCAGCAGCCGGGACAGCCGATTGAACACCGGGGAGCTGTTTTTT. This translates into CASSRDSRLNTGELFF.

The CDR3 sequence: CASSLFGLGMNQPQHF. The CDR3 nucleotides are TGTGCCAGCAGCTTGTTCGGGTTGGGGATGAATCAGCCCCAGCATTTT. The chain joins TRBV5-6 to TRBJ1-5; D gene uncertain. Germline CDR1 is SGHDT and CDR2 is YYEEEE. CDR3 length: 16 amino acids. V lost 1 base and J 4 bases, leaving 15 bases between the germline ends.

V and J are TRBV25-1 and TRBJ1-1; 7 bases match TRBD1. The CDR3 runs to 15 residues. V trimming: 4 bases; J trimming: 5 bases; junction bases outside the gene matches: 10. CDR1 is MGHDK and CDR2 is SYGVNS in the germline V gene. CDR3 in amino acids: CASSANRGSGTEAFF. Written as DNA, the CDR3 is TGTGCCAGCAGTGCCAACAGGGGATCGGGTACTGAAGCTTTCTTT.

CDR3 loop: CASSQVLRDNEKLFF. CDR3 sequence (DNA): TGTGCCAGCAGCCAAGTTTTGAGGGATAATGAAAAACTGTTTTTT. The V gene is TRBV3-1 (or the pseudogene TRBV3-2), the J gene TRBJ1-4; D is uncertain. Germline V gene lookup returns CDR1 LGHDT and CDR2 YNNKEL (reference sequence). The CDR3 sequence is 15 residues long. V was trimmed by 1 base and J by 4 bases, leaving 10 bases between them.

The chain uses TRBV28 and TRBJ1-1; no definite D call. The CDR3 totals 14 residues. Between the trimmed V and J ends, which lost 6 bases and 4 bases, there was a span of 15 bases. Germline values: CDR1 MDHEN, CDR2 SYDVKM. CDR3 sequence (DNA): TGTGCCAGCAGACAGAGGGCCTACGGCACTGAAGCTTTCTTT. Encoded protein: CASRQRAYGTEAFF.

This chain uses TRBV19 with TRBJ1-4; D unresolved. This CDR3 is built from 16 residues. Germline loops: CDR1 LNHDA, CDR2 SQIVND (reference sequence). V was trimmed by 0 bases and J by 7 bases, leaving 15 bases between them. CDR3 loop: CASSIDGGGSGEKLFF. In DNA form, the CDR3 reads TGTGCCAGTAGTATAGATGGCGGAGGGTCCGGTGAAAAACTGTTTTTT.

This clone has only one observation. The CDR3 DNA reads as TGTGCCAGCAGCCGGAGGAACCCTCACTCCGGAAACACCATATATTTT. It yields the protein CASSRRNPHSGNTIYF. The chain uses TRBV3-1 (or the pseudogene TRBV3-2) and TRBJ1-3; D is unclear. The V gene lost 4 bases and the J gene lost 4 bases, with 17 bases spanning the gap. Germline CDR1 LGHDT, CDR2 YNNKEL (reference sequence). The CDR3 is made up of 16 amino acids.

The chain recombines TRBV27 with TRBJ2-6; D is possibly TRBD1 (5 bases). Per germline, CDR1 MNHEY and CDR2 SMNVEV (reference sequence). V was trimmed by 3 bases and J by 0 bases, leaving 12 bases between them. This CDR3 comprises 17 residues. The CDR3 reads CASSLGVGVSGANVLTF. As DNA, the CDR3 is TGTGCCAGCAGTTTGGGTGTAGGGGTCTCTGGGGCCAACGTCCTGACTTTC.

The chain joins TRBV6-5 to TRBJ1-1; a possible D gene is TRBD1 (5 bases). V was shortened by 7 bases and J by 4 bases, with 19 bases between the two germline ends. Germline CDR1 is MNHEY and CDR2 is SVGAGI. The CDR3 sequence is 15 residues long. The CDR3: CASKGLEGSGTEAFF. Written as DNA, the CDR3 is TGTGCCAGCAAGGGGTTGGAGGGTAGCGGCACTGAAGCTTTCTTT.

The V gene is TRBV9, the J gene TRBJ1-5, with TRBD1 matching 11 bases. The CDR3 contains 14 residues. The germline CDR1 and CDR2 sequences are SGDLS and YYNGEE. With V trimmed by 3 bases and J by 8 bases, 4 bases remained unmatched. This CDR3 reads CASSADRGQEPQHF. CDR3 nucleotide sequence: TGTGCCAGCAGCGCGGACAGGGGGCAAGAGCCCCAGCATTTT.

V is TRBV6-5 and J is TRBJ2-7; a possible D gene is TRBD2 (5 bases). CDR1 and CDR2 (germline): MNHEY, SVGAGI. The CDR3 sequence is 12 residues long. V was shortened by 6 bases and J by 5 bases, with 11 bases between the two germline ends. CDR3 coding DNA: TGTGCCAGCAGGGGAGTGCGGGACGAGCAGTACTTC. This sequence encodes CASRGVRDEQYF.

About this clone itself: At one of its ends the junction is not consistent with the germline gene, which may arise from a read error. The V and J genes are TRBV9 and TRBJ1-1, with a possible D match to TRBD1 (5 bases). Germline CDR1 is SGDLS and CDR2 is YYNGEE. This CDR3 comprises 14 residues. The CDR3 loop is CANSVGLGGTEAFF. The CDR3 region has the DNA TGTGCCAACAGCGTGGGGCTGGGGGGCACTGAAGCTTTCTTT.

This chain uses TRBV4-1 with TRBJ1-2; D is uncertain. The CDR3 sequence is 16 residues long. V was cut by 3 bases and J by 4 bases, with 18 bases left in between. Germline values: CDR1 MGHRA, CDR2 YSYEKL. The CDR3 DNA follows: TGCGCCAGCAGCCAGAGGGAGGGCGGGCGGGCCTATGGCTACACCTTC. Residues: CASSQREGGRAYGYTF.